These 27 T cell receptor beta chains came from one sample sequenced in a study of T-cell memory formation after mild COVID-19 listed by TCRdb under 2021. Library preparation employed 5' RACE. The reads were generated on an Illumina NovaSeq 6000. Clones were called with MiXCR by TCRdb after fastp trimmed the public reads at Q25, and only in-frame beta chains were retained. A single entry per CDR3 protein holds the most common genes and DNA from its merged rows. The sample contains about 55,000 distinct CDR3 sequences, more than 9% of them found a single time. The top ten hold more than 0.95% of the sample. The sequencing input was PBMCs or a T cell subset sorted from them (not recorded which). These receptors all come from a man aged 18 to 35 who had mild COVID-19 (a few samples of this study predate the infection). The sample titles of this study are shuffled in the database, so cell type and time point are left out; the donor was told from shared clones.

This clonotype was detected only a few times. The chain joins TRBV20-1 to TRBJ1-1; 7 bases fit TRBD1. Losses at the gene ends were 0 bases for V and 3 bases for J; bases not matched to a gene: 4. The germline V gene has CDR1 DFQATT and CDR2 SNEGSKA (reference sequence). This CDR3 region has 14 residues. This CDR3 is CSARDRRGHTEAFF. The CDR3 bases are TGCAGTGCTAGAGATCGTAGGGGGCACACTGAAGCTTTCTTT.

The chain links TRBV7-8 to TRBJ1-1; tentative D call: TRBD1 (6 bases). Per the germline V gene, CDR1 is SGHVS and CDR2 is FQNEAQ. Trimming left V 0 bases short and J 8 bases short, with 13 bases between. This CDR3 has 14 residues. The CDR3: CASSLARGRMEAFF. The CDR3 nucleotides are TGTGCCAGCAGCTTAGCCAGGGGCCGGATGGAAGCTTTCTTT. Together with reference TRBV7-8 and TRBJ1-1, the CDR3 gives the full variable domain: GAGVSQSPRYKVAKRGQDVALRCDPISGHVSLFWYQQALGQGPEFLTYFQNEAQLDKSGLPSDRFFAERPEGSVSTLKIQRTQQEDSAVYLCASSLARGRMEAFFGQGTRLTVV.

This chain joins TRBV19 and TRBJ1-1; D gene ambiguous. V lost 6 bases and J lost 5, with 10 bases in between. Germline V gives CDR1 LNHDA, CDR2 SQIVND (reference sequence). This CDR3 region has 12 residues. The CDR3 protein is CASRNQETEAFF. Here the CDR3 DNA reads TGTGCCAGTAGGAATCAAGAAACTGAAGCTTTCTTT.

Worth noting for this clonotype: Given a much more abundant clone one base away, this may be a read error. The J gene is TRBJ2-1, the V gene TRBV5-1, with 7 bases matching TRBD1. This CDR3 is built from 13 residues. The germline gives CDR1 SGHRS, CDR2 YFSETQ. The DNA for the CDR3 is TGCGCCAGCAGCCTCGGACAGGACAATGATCAGTTCTTC. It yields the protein CASSLGQDNDQFF.

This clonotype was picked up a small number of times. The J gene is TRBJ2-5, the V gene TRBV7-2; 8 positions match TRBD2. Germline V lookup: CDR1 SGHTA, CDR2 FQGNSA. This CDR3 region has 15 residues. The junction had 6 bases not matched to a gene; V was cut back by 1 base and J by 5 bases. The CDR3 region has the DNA TGTGCCAGCAGCTTAGTCGGGGGGGGGCCGGAGACCCAGTACTTC. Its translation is CASSLVGGGPETQYF.

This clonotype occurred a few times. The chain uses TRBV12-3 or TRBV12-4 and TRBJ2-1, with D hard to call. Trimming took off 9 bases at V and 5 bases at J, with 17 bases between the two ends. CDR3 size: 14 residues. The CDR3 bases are TGTGCCAGTAGCTTAGCCCCCAGGAACAATGAGCAGTTCTTC. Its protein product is CASSLAPRNNEQFF.

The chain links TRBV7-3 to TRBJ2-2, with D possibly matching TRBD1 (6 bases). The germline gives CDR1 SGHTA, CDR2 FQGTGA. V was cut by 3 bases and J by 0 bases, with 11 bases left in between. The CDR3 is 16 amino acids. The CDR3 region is CASSLTGVANTGELFF. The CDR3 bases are TGTGCCAGCAGCTTGACAGGCGTAGCGAACACCGGGGAGCTGTTTTTT.

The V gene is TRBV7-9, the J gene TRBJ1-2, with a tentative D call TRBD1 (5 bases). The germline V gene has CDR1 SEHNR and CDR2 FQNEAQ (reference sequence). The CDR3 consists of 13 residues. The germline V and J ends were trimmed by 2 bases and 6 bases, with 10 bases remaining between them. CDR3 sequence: CASSLLEGDGYTF. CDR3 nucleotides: TGTGCCAGCAGCTTACTGGAAGGGGATGGCTACACCTTC.

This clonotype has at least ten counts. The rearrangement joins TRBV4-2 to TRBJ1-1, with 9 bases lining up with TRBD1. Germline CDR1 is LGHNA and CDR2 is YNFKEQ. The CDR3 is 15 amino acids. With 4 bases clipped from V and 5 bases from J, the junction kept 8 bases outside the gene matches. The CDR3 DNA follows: TGTGCCAGCAGCCGGACCGGGACAGGGAAAACTGAAGCTTTCTTT. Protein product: CASSRTGTGKTEAFF.

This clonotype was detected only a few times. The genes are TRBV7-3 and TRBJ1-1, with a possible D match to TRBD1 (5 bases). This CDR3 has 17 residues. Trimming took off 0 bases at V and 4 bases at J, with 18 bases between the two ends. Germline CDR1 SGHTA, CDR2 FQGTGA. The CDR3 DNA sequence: TGTGCCAGCAGCTTAACGCTCGGGGCAGGGCTGGGCACTGAAGCTTTCTTT. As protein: CASSLTLGAGLGTEAFF. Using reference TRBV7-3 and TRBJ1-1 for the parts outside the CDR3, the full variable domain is GAGVSQTPSNKVTEKGKYVELRCDPISGHTALYWYRQSLGQGPEFLIYFQGTGAADDSGLPNDRFFAVRPEGSVSTLKIQRTERGDSAVYLCASSLTLGAGLGTEAFFGQGTRLTVV.

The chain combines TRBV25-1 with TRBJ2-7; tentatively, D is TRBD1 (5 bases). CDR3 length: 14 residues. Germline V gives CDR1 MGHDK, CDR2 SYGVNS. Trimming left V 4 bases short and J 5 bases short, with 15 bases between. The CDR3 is CASSGLGASHEQYF. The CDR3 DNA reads TGTGCCAGCAGTGGCCTAGGGGCCAGCCACGAGCAGTACTTC.

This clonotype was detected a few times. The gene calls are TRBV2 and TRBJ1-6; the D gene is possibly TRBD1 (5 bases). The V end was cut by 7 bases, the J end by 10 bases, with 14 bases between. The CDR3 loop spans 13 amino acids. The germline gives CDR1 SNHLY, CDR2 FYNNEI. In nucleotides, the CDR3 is TGTGCCAGCATCCGGGAGGGGAGGTCACCCCTCCACTTT. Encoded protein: CASIREGRSPLHF.

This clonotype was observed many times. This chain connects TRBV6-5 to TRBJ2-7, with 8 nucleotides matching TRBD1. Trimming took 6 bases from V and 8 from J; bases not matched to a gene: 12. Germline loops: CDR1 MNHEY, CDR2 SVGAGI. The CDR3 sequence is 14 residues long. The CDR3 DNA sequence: TGTGCCAGCAGCCCTCCGGGACAGGTTGAACAGCAGTACTTC. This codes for CASSPPGQVEQQYF.

The CDR3 region is CASRAVYGYTF. The DNA of the CDR3 is TGTGCCAGCAGAGCCGTCTATGGCTACACCTTC. The rearrangement uses TRBV3-1 and TRBJ1-2; no firm D call. Trimming cost V 6 bases and J 4 bases, with 6 bases left between them. This CDR3 contains 11 residues. Germline V gene lookup returns CDR1 LGHDT and CDR2 YNNKEL (reference sequence).

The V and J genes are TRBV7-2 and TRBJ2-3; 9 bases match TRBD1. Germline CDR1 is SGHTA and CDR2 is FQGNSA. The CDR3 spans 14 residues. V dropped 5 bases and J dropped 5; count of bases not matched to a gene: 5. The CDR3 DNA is TGTGCCAGCAGCCCTCAGACAGGGGGAGATACGCAGTATTTT. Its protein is CASSPQTGGDTQYF.

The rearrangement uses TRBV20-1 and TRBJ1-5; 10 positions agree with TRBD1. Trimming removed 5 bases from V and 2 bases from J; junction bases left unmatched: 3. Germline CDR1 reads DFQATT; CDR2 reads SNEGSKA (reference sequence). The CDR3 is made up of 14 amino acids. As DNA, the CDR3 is TGCAGTGCTGGGGGGACAGGGGGCAATCAGCCCCAGCATTTT. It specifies CSAGGTGGNQPQHF.

This CDR3 reads CSVREEGSSYTF. CDR3 sequence (DNA): TGCAGCGTTCGGGAGGAGGGATCTAGCTACACCTTC. The chain uses TRBV29-1 and TRBJ1-2, with D unclear. The CDR3 totals 12 residues. Trimming left V 5 bases short and J 9 bases short, with 16 bases between. CDR1 SQVTM and CDR2 ANQGSEA come from the germline V gene.

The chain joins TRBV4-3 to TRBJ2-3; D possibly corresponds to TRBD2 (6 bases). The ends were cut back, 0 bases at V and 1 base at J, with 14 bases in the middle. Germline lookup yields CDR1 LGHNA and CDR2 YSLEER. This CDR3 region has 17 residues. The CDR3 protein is CASSQDFGLRGTDTQYF. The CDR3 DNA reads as TGCGCCAGCAGCCAAGATTTCGGACTACGGGGCACAGATACGCAGTATTTT.

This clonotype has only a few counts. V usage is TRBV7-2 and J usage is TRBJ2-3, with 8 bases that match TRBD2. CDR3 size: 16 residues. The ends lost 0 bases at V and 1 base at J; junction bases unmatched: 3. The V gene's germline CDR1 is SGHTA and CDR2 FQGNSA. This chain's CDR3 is CASSLAGTRGTDTQYF. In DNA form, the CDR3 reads TGTGCCAGCAGCTTAGCCGGGACTAGGGGCACAGATACGCAGTATTTT. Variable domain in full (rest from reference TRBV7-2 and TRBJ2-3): GAGVSQSPSNKVTEKGKDVELRCDPISGHTALYWYRQSLGQGLEFLIYFQGNSAPDKSGLPSDRFSAERTGGSVSTLTIQRTQQEDSAVYLCASSLAGTRGTDTQYFGPGTRLTVL.

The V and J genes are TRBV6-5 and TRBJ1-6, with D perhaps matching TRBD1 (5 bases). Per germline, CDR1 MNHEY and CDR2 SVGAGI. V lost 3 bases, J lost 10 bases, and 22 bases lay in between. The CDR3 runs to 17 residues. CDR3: CASSYSFAGGTGSPLHF. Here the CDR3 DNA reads TGTGCCAGCAGTTATTCGTTCGCAGGAGGGACGGGATCACCCCTCCACTTT.

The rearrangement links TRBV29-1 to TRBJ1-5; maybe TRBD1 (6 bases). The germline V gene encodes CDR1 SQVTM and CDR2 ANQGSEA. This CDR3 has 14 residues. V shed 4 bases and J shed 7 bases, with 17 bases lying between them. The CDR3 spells CSVADGGAGQPQHF. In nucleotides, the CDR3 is TGCAGCGTTGCCGACGGGGGCGCGGGACAGCCCCAGCATTTT.

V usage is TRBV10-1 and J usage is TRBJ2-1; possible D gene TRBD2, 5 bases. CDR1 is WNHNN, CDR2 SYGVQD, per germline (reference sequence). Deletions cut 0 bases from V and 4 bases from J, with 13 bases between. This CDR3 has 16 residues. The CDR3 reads CASSESSGRRYNEQFF. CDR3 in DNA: TGCGCCAGCAGTGAGTCGAGCGGCAGAAGGTACAATGAGCAGTTCTTC.

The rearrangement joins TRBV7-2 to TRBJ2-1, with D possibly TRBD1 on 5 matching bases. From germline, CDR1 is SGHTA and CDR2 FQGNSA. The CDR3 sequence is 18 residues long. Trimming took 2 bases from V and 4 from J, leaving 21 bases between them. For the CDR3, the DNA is TGTGCCAGCAGCTTATCGTTGACAGCTGTTGGTGGGTACAATGAGCAGTTCTTC. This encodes CASSLSLTAVGGYNEQFF.

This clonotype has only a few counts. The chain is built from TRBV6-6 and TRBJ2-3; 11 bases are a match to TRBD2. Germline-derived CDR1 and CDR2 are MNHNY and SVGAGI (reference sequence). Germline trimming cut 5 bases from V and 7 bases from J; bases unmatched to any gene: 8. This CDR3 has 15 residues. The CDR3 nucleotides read TGTGCCAGCAGTACCTCCGGGACTAGCGGCCATACGCAGTATTTT. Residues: CASSTSGTSGHTQYF.

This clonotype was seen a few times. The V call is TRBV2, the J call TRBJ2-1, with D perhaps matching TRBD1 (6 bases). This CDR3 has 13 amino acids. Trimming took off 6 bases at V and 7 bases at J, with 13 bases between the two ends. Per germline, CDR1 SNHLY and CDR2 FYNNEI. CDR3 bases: TGTGCCAGCAGCAGGGGATTGGGGAATGAGCAGTTCTTC. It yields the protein CASSRGLGNEQFF. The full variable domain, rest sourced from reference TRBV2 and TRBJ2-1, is EPEVTQTPSHQVTQMGQEVILRCVPISNHLYFYWYRQILGQKVEFLVSFYNNEISEKSEIFDDQFSVERPDGSNFTLKIRSTKLEDSAMYFCASSRGLGNEQFFGPGTRLTVL.

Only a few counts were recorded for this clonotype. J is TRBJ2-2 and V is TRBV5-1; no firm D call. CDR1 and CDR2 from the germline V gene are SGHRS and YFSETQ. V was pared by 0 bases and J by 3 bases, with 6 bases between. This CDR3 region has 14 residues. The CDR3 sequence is CASSLDRDTGELFF. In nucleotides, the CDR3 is TGCGCCAGCAGCTTGGATAGGGACACCGGGGAGCTGTTTTTT.

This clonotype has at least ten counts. CDR3 in amino acids: CASSLDKGQETQYF. The CDR3 DNA is TGTGCCAGCAGCTTAGATAAGGGACAAGAGACCCAGTACTTC. The gene calls are TRBV7-2 and TRBJ2-5, with no clear D. V was shortened by 1 base and J by 2 bases, with 8 bases between the two germline ends. The CDR3 is 14 residues long. Per germline, CDR1 SGHTA and CDR2 FQGNSA.